Below are 30 T cell receptor beta chains sequenced from a single sample in a study of T-cell reconstitution after alpha-beta-depleted transplantation in children. Library preparation (for TCRbeta) was performed with unique molecular identifiers. TCRdb passed the PCR reads through MiXCR, listing each CDR3 protein once. The table lists about 980,000 distinct CDR3 sequences, under 30% of them singletons. Sequences were derived from PBMCs, mostly from graft donor cells, sampled 360 days after TCRalphabeta/CD19-depleted stem cell transplant. These receptors were collected from a boy less than two years old who had a stem cell transplant for SCID, so the T cells may come from the graft donor.

This sequence joins TRBV29-1 and TRBJ1-5; D remains unclear. Deletions cut 0 bases from V and 4 bases from J, with 7 bases between. Germline-derived CDR1 and CDR2 are SQVTM and ANQGSEA. This CDR3 spans 13 amino acids. The CDR3 loop is CSVEEGQNQPQHF. DNA for the CDR3: TGCAGCGTTGAAGAGGGTCAGAATCAGCCCCAGCATTTT.

This rearrangement joins TRBV7-9 to TRBJ2-1; TRBD1 agrees at 7 bases. CDR1 SEHNR and CDR2 FQNEAQ come from the germline V gene (reference sequence). V trimming: 5 bases; J trimming: 8 bases; junction bases outside the gene matches: 3. The CDR3 has 12 residues. This chain's CDR3 is CASSRQGDEQFF. CDR3 coding DNA: TGTGCCAGCAGCCGACAGGGCGATGAGCAGTTCTTC.

This chain connects TRBV4-1 to TRBJ1-1; D unclear. Germline V lookup: CDR1 MGHRA, CDR2 YSYEKL. The CDR3 is made up of 13 amino acids. V dropped 4 bases and J dropped 6 bases, with 12 bases sitting between them. The CDR3 DNA reads TGCGCCAGCAGCCCTCCTTTTGGCCCTGAAGCTTTCTTT. The encoded protein is CASSPPFGPEAFF.

The chain carries TRBV18 and TRBJ2-7; unclear D gene. V was shortened by 0 bases and J by 2 bases, with 5 bases between the two germline ends. Germline CDR1 is KGHSH and CDR2 is LQKENI. The CDR3 has 13 amino acids. CDR3 protein: CASSPPDPYEQYF. DNA of the CDR3: TGTGCCAGCTCACCACCGGACCCCTACGAGCAGTACTTC.

This clonotype has more than one count but fewer than ten. The V call is TRBV9, the J call TRBJ1-1; TRBD1 matches 9 bases. The CDR3 consists of 14 residues. Germline V gene data show CDR1 as SGDLS and CDR2 as YYNGEE. V lost 0 bases and J lost 6; bases outside the gene matches: 3. The CDR3 DNA is TGTGCCAGCAGCGTAGGGGGACAGGGCGCTGAAGCTTTCTTT. Its protein is CASSVGGQGAEAFF.

This clonotype has more than one count but fewer than ten. The V gene is TRBV6-4, the J gene TRBJ1-1; 7 bases line up with TRBD1. This CDR3 has 11 residues. V was clipped by 11 bases and J by 6 bases; unmatched bases: 6. Germline V gene sequence: CDR1 MRHNA, CDR2 SNTAGT. CDR3 coding DNA: TGTGCCGGCAACGGGACAGCTGAAGCTTTCTTT. Protein: CAGNGTAEAFF.

This chain links TRBV28 with TRBJ1-3; 12 bases align to TRBD1. The J segment lost 2 bases and the V segment lost 8 bases, leaving 10 bases of the junction unmatched. This CDR3 has 17 residues. Per germline, CDR1 MDHEN and CDR2 SYDVKM. This chain's CDR3 is CASGSLWDRGPGNTIYF. In nucleotides, the CDR3 is TGTGCCAGCGGAAGCCTATGGGACAGGGGGCCTGGAAACACCATATATTTT.

Remarks on this clonotype: Without the conserved terminal phenylalanine or tryptophan, this CDR3 likely stems from a read error. The chain uses TRBV6-5 and TRBJ2-3; D is possibly TRBD2 (7 bases). The V and J ends lost 3 bases and 6 bases respectively, with 13 bases between them. Germline V gene data show CDR1 as MNHEY and CDR2 as SVGAGI. The CDR3 runs to 14 residues. The DNA of the CDR3 is TGTGCCAGCAGTTATCGGGGGGCCCGCGATACGCAGTATTCT. As protein: CASSYRGARDTQYS.

A single count supports this clonotype. The rearrangement joins TRBV6-5 to TRBJ2-5; D is ambiguous. CDR3 size: 15 residues. Germline loops: CDR1 MNHEY, CDR2 SVGAGI. V shed 1 base and J shed 4 bases, with 13 bases lying between them. CDR3 nucleotides: TGTGCCAGCAGTTACTTGGGGATAGCTTCAGAGACCCAGTACTTC. Amino acids: CASSYLGIASETQYF.

This chain connects TRBV11-1 to TRBJ1-4; 8 positions agree with TRBD1. The CDR3 totals 14 residues. J was trimmed by 8 bases and V by 5 bases; bases with no gene match: 7. Germline loops: CDR1 SGHAT, CDR2 FQDESV (reference sequence). CDR3 in DNA: TGTGCCAGCAGCAGCCAGGGGGCGGGAGAAAAACTGTTTTTT. As protein: CASSSQGAGEKLFF.

The rearrangement joins TRBV19 to TRBJ2-3; TRBD2 matches 8 bases. The CDR3 extends over 11 amino acids. Germline CDR1 and CDR2: LNHDA and SQIVND (reference sequence). The V and J ends lost 4 bases and 12 bases, in that order; junction bases with no gene match: 3. Here the CDR3 reads CASSTGGNQYF. As DNA, the CDR3 is TGTGCCAGTAGTACGGGGGGGAATCAGTATTTT.

The V call is TRBV15, the J call TRBJ2-2; the D gene is possibly TRBD2 (5 bases). The ends were cut back, 0 bases at V and 3 bases at J, with 20 bases in the middle. This CDR3 spans 19 amino acids. CDR1 is LNHNV and CDR2 is YYDKDF in the germline V gene (reference sequence). In DNA form, the CDR3 reads TGTGCCACCAGCAGAGATCGGAGGCAGGACCCCCGAGACACCGGGGAGCTGTTTTTT. Amino acid sequence: CATSRDRRQDPRDTGELFF.

The rearrangement uses TRBV29-1 and TRBJ2-3, with 8 bases matching TRBD1. The CDR3 is 15 residues long. Germline assignment: CDR1 SQVTM and CDR2 ANQGSEA. The V segment lost 7 bases and the J segment 9 bases; nucleotides outside the gene matches: 18. CDR3 DNA: TGCAGCGCCCCTCCGGGACTGTTTGACAGGGGAACGCAGTATTTT. Its translation: CSAPPGLFDRGTQYF.

This clonotype was detected only a few times. The gene calls are TRBV20-1 and TRBJ1-6; 8 positions match TRBD1. Germline CDR1 reads DFQATT; CDR2 reads SNEGSKA (reference sequence). This CDR3 has 13 residues. With V trimmed by 5 bases and J by 9 bases, 6 bases remained unmatched. The DNA for the CDR3 is TGCAGTGCTGGTGCAGGGGGCCTTTCACCCCTCCACTTT. Its protein is CSAGAGGLSPLHF.

The CDR3 here is CASSTGTSDEQYF. CDR3 bases: TGCGCCAGCAGCACCGGGACAAGCGACGAGCAGTACTTC. This sequence joins TRBV5-1 and TRBJ2-7, with a possible D match to TRBD1 (6 bases). The V gene lost 4 bases and the J gene lost 5 bases, with 13 bases spanning the gap. The CDR3 sequence is 13 residues long. CDR1 is SGHRS and CDR2 is YFSETQ in the germline V gene.

The chain links TRBV3-1 to TRBJ2-3; D possibly uses TRBD1 or TRBD2 (5 bases each). V was shortened by 0 bases and J by 5 bases, with 12 bases between the two germline ends. The CDR3 runs to 15 residues. The germline V gene encodes CDR1 LGHDT and CDR2 YNNKEL (reference sequence). The CDR3 loop reads CASSQERGAEDTQYF. Here the CDR3 DNA reads TGTGCCAGCAGCCAAGAACGAGGGGCGGAAGATACGCAGTATTTT.

This clonotype was found a few times. The rearrangement joins TRBV4-1 to TRBJ2-7; 8 nucleotides line up with TRBD2. J lost 6 bases, V lost 2 bases, and 6 bases had no gene match. CDR3 length: 14 amino acids. Germline V gives CDR1 MGHRA, CDR2 YSYEKL. CDR3 residues: CASSQIGGAREQYF. The CDR3 DNA reads TGCGCCAGCAGCCAAATCGGGGGGGCGCGCGAGCAGTACTTC.

This clonotype was seen a handful of times. The J gene is TRBJ1-4, the V gene TRBV5-1; 7 bases are shared with TRBD1. The CDR3 extends over 15 amino acids. CDR1 and CDR2 from the germline V gene are SGHRS and YFSETQ. V gave up 5 bases and J gave up 0 bases; unmatched junction bases: 4. CDR3 sequence (DNA): TGCGCCAGCAGAATGCAGGGGGCAACTAATGAAAAACTGTTTTTT. It specifies CASRMQGATNEKLFF.

This clonotype was seen more than once but under ten times. This sequence joins TRBV5-1 and TRBJ2-7, with D possibly being TRBD1 (6 bases). Trimming removed 4 bases from V and 4 bases from J, with 18 bases in between. Germline assignment: CDR1 SGHRS and CDR2 YFSETQ. The CDR3 contains 15 residues. CDR3 amino acids: CASSPGGFDRYEQYF. The CDR3, as DNA: TGCGCCAGCAGCCCTGGGGGCTTCGACCGATACGAGCAGTACTTC. The full variable domain, in which reference TRBV5-1 and TRBJ2-7 provide the parts outside the CDR3, is KAGVTQTPRYLIKTRGQQVTLSCSPISGHRSVSWYQQTPGQGLQFLFEYFSETQRNKGNFPGRFSGRQFSNSRSEMNVSTLELGDSALYLCASSPGGFDRYEQYFGPGTRLTVT.

This clonotype was seen a few times. The CDR3 protein is CASSEWPSYEQYF. The DNA for the CDR3 is TGCGCCAGCAGTGAGTGGCCATCCTACGAGCAGTACTTC. This chain uses TRBV10-2 with TRBJ2-7, with unresolved D. CDR1 and CDR2 (germline): WSHSY, SAAADI. Trimming cost V 1 base and J 1 base, with 5 bases left between them. CDR3 length: 13 residues.

The rearrangement uses TRBV6-1 and TRBJ2-2; 7 nucleotides align to TRBD2. The CDR3 loop spans 15 amino acids. Germline values: CDR1 MNHNS, CDR2 SASEGT. Germline trimming cut 7 bases from V and 0 bases from J; bases unmatched to any gene: 5. The CDR3 sequence: CASTGGGSNTGELFF. CDR3 sequence (DNA): TGTGCCAGCACCGGGGGAGGGTCGAACACCGGGGAGCTGTTTTTT.

The gene calls are TRBV5-6 and TRBJ2-5; 10 bases line up with TRBD2. This CDR3 has 15 residues. Trimming at V came to 2 bases and at J to 4 bases, leaving 5 bases not matched to a gene. Germline CDR1 reads SGHDT; CDR2 reads YYEEEE. Here the CDR3 reads CASSFIAGGPETQYF. The CDR3 bases are TGTGCCAGCAGCTTTATAGCGGGGGGCCCAGAGACCCAGTACTTC. Looking up the rest from reference TRBV5-6 and TRBJ2-5 gives the full variable domain: DAGVTQSPTHLIKTRGQQVTLRCSPKSGHDTVSWYQQALGQGPQFIFQYYEEEERQRGNFPDRFSGHQFPNYSSELNVNALLLGDSALYLCASSFIAGGPETQYFGPGTRLLVL.

The J gene is TRBJ2-3, the V gene TRBV7-2, with D possibly being TRBD1 (5 bases). Trimming cost V 2 bases and J 7 bases, with 10 bases left between them. CDR1 is SGHTA, CDR2 FQGNSA, per germline. The CDR3 totals 13 residues. CDR3 in DNA: TGTGCCAGCAGCTTATTAGGGGAATATACGCAGTATTTT. Protein: CASSLLGEYTQYF.

This chain connects TRBV7-9 to TRBJ2-1; 8 nucleotides line up with TRBD2. Germline assignment: CDR1 SEHNR and CDR2 FQNEAQ (reference sequence). V was pared by 5 bases and J by 6 bases, with 9 bases of the junction left unmatched. The length of the CDR3 is 15 residues. CDR3 amino acids: CASSAPGLETNEQFF. CDR3 DNA: TGTGCCAGCAGCGCGCCGGGACTAGAGACCAATGAGCAGTTCTTC.

There are a few counts of this clonotype. This sequence joins TRBV29-1 and TRBJ2-5; D is tentatively TRBD1 or TRBD2 (5 bases each). In germline, CDR1 is SQVTM, CDR2 ANQGSEA. This CDR3 has 13 amino acids. V lost 6 bases and J 3 bases, leaving 14 bases between the germline ends. The CDR3 spells CSVEGRLKETQYF. The CDR3 DNA reads as TGCAGCGTCGAGGGACGTTTGAAAGAGACCCAGTACTTC. Together with reference TRBV29-1 and TRBJ2-5, the CDR3 gives the full variable domain: SAVISQKPSRDICQRGTSLTIQCQVDSQVTMMFWYRQQPGQSLTLIATANQGSEATYESGFVIDKFPISRPNLTFSTLTVSNMSPEDSSIYLCSVEGRLKETQYFGPGTRLLVL.

This clonotype was detected a few times. The chain couples TRBV6-1 to TRBJ2-4; TRBD2 might be the D (6 bases). The CDR3 extends over 13 amino acids. The ends were cut back, 6 bases at V and 5 bases at J, with 11 bases in the middle. In germline, CDR1 is MNHNS, CDR2 SASEGT. The CDR3 bases are TGTGCCAGCAGATCAACGGGGGAAAACATTCAGTACTTC. Its translation: CASRSTGENIQYF.

Only a few counts were recorded for this clonotype. The rearrangement links TRBV11-2 to TRBJ2-7; D gene unclear. This CDR3 comprises 14 residues. Trimming removed 6 bases from V and 7 bases from J, with 19 bases in between. Germline values: CDR1 SGHAT, CDR2 FQNNGV. The CDR3 spells CASRSGPSSGEQYF. The DNA for the CDR3 is TGTGCCAGCAGATCCGGACCCTCTTCCGGTGAGCAGTACTTC.

The chain combines TRBV5-1 with TRBJ1-1, with D perhaps TRBD1 (6 bases). Germline CDR1 SGHRS, CDR2 YFSETQ. The CDR3 consists of 15 residues. The V end was cut by 0 bases, the J end by 5 bases, with 14 bases between. CDR3 sequence (DNA): TGCGCCAGCAGCTTGGTGGCAGGGGCGAGGACTGAAGCTTTCTTT. Translation gives CASSLVAGARTEAFF.

Points on this clonotype: The germline gene is not matched at one end of the junction; a read error may be the cause. In nucleotides, the CDR3 is TGTGCCAGCAGTTTAGGGACGGGCAGAGGGGGCTACACTTTC. This gives the protein CASSLGTGRGGYTF. The V and J genes are TRBV12-3 or TRBV12-4 and TRBJ1-2, with 7 nucleotides matching TRBD1. This CDR3 is 14 amino acids long.

J is TRBJ2-5 and V is TRBV4-2, with D perhaps assigned TRBD1 or TRBD2 (6 bases each). Germline lookup yields CDR1 LGHNA and CDR2 YNFKEQ. The CDR3 runs 15 residues. V was clipped by 5 bases and J by 1 base, with 14 bases between them. As DNA, the CDR3 is TGTGCCAGCAGCGGGCGGGACAACCCCCAAGAGACCCAGTACTTC. Translated, it gives CASSGRDNPQETQYF.